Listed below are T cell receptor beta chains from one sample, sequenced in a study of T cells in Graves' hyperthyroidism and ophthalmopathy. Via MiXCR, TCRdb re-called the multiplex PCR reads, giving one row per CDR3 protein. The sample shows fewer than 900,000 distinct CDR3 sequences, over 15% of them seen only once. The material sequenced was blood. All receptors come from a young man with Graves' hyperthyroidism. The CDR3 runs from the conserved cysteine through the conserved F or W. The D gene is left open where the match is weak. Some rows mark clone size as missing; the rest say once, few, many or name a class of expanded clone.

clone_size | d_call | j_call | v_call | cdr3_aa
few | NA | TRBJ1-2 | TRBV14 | CASSQAELVGYTF
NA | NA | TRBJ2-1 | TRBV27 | CASSLRGFLSSYNEQFF
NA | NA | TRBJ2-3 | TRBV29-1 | CSAGRDTAFYTDTQYF
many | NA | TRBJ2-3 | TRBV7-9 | CASSQGGWSTDTQYF
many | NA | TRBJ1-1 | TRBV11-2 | CASSPRYAMNTEAFF
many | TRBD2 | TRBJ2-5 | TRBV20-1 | CSARVGGREETQYF
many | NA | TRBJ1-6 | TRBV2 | CASMGELNSPLHF
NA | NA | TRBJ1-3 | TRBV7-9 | CASIRTGGNSGNTIYF
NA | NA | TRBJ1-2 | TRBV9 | CASSVDLRGPPAGRGVNYGYTF
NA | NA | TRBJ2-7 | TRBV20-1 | CSARGGGQQYF
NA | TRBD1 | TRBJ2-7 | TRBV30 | CAWSTYRGLEQYF
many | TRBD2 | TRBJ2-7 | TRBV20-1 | CSARGTSGHRSSYEQYF
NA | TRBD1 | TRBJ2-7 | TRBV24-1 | CATSDSRTGPKSYEQYF
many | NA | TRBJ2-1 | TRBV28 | CASSPGTTDEQFF
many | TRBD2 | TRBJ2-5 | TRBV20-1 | CSARRGETQYF
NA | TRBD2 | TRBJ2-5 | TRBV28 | CASSLRGRALETQYF
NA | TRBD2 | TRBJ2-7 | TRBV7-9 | CASSSSGLAGRPYEQYF
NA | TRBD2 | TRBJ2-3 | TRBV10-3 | CAISDPILASGADTQYF
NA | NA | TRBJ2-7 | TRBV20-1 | CSARGTDLYEQYF
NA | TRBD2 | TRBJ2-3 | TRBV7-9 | CASSLQESGLAGDRDTQYF
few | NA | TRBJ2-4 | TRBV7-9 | CASSAYQGRKNIQYF
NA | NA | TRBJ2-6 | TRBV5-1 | CASSSGDHSGANVLTF
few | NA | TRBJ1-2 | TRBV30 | CAWSVSPARLYGYTF
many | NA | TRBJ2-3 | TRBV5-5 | CASSLEVQFTDTQYF
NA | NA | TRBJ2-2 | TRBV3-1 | CASSRNLGIGVGELFF
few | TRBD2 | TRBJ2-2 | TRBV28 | CASRIGGLAGGTGELFF
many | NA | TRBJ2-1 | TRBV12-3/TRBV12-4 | CASSPKGLPLGHEQFF
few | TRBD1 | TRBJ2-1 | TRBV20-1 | CSARVAGQGAYEQFF
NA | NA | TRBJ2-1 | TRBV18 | CASSPYDTGGSTEQFF
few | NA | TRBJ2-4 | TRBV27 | CASSTGLEAKNIQYF
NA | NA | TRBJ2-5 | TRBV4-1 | CASSQDSGGEWKVGTQYF
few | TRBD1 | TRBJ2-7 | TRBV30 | CAYSLPDRVHEQYF
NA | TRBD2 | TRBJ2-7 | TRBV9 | CASTRSSGSYEQYF
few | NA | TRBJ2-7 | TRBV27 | CASSFQGLATEQYF
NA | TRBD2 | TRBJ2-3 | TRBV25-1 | CASSAPSSGPDSDTQYF
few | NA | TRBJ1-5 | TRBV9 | CASSEAGQGNQPQHF
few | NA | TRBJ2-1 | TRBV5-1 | CASSFGMGSNEQFF
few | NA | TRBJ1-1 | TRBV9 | CASSAKGYTEAFF
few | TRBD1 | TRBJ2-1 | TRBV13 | CASSPYTGGGEQFF
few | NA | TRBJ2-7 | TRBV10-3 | CAISEGGRGYDEQYF
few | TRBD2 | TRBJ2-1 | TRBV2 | CASTSQGGFNEQFF
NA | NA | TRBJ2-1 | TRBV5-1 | CASSFSRDSRGVVGYNEQFF
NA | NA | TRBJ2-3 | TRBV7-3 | CASSLTVAGPTSHDTQYF
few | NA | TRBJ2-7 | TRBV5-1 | CASSLDGISAYEQYF
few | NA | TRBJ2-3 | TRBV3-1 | CASSQDGSRYTDTQYF
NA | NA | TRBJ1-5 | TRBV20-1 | CSAREVSNQPQHF
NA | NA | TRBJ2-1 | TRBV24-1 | CATSDLPGQGTYNEQFF
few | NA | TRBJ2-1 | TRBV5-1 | CASSLNRENEQFF
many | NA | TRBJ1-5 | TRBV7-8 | CASSLALTASGNQPQHF
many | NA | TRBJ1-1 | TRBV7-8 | CASSPGRRNTEAFF
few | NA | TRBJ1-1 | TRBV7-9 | CASSRGRGLRTEAFF
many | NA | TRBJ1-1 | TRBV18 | CASSPLSTNTEAFF
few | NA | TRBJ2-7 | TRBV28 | CASSFEESGNYEQYF